This T cell receptor beta chain was documented in a study of T-cell reconstitution after alpha-beta-depleted transplantation in children (dated by TCRdb to 2016 to 2018). Notes on the research overall: Using TCR repertoire profiling, the study followed T-cell immune reconstitution in a quantitative way in children after TCRalphabeta/CD19-depleted allogeneic hematopoietic cell transplantation.

The trim is 4 bases for V and 0 bases for J, with a gap of 13 bases between the germline ends. CDR1 and CDR2, looked up from the germline V gene, are SGHRS and YFSETQ. Spanning cysteine to phenylalanine, the CDR3 consists of 15 amino acids. Of the read, only the CDR3 DNA is kept; its 45 bases are in frame from base 1. The receptor library was made with PCR. The run used an Illumina HiSeq 2500. Molecular barcoding was employed in the preparation of TCR libraries, with unique molecular identifiers being used to normalize TCRbeta repertoire quantification. Through fastp at Q25 and MiXCR, TCRdb rebuilt clones from the public reads, retaining in-frame beta chains. Under each unique CDR3 protein, matching rows form one entry showing the most common genes and DNA. The sample has hundreds of thousands of distinct CDR3 sequences on record, around 14% of them singletons. The ten largest account for approximately 0.8% of the sample.

This clonotype was detected only a few times. The specificity of this receptor is unknown. Base qualities are missing; no much larger clone stands one base away. Points the paper makes about the study in general: In some patients, the high TCRbeta diversity seen at day 60 was put down to recipient T cells and intrathymic progenitors that had survived conditioning. Over the following months the frequencies of hyperexpanded clones went down, and after one year T-cell counts and TCRbeta diversity were mostly credited to newly produced T cells. The apparently early recovery of alphabetaT-cell counts about two months after transplant reportedly depended on only several hundred rapidly expanded clones that came from non-depleted graft cells.

The treatment or condition tag for this specimen amounts to: allogeneic hematopoietic cell transplantation with graft depleted of TCRalphabeta T cells and CD19 B cells. The transplant recipients were children given TCRalphabeta/CD19-depleted allogeneic hematopoietic cell grafts. Material: PBMCs, obtained before TCRalphabeta/CD19-depleted stem cell transplant. This receptor was obtained from a girl aged 2 to 10 with congenital amegakaryocytic thrombocytopenia, due to receive a stem cell transplant. This chain joins TRBV5-1 to TRBJ2-5, and TRBD2 may be the D gene, going by 6 matching bases. The CDR3: CASSGPRDYQETQYF. The nucleotides read TGCGCCAGCAGCGGCCCACGGGACTACCAAGAGACCCAGTACTTC.